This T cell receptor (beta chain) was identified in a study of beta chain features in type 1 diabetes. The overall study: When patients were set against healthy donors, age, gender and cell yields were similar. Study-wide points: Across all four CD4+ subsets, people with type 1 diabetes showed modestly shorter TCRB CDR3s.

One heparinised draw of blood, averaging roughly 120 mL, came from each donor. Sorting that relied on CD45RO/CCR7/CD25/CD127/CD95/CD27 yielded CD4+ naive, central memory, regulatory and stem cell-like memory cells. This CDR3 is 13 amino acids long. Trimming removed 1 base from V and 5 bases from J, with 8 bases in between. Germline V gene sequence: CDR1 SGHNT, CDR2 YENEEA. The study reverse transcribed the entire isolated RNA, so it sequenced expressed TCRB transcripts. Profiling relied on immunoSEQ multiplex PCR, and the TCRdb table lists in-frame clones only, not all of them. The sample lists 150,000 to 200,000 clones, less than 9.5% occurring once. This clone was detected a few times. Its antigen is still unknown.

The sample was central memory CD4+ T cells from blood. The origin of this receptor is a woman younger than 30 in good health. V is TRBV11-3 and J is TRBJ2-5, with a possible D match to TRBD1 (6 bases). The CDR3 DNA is TGTGCCAGCAGCTTAGCAGGGGCCGAGACCCAGTACTTC. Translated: CASSLAGAETQYF.